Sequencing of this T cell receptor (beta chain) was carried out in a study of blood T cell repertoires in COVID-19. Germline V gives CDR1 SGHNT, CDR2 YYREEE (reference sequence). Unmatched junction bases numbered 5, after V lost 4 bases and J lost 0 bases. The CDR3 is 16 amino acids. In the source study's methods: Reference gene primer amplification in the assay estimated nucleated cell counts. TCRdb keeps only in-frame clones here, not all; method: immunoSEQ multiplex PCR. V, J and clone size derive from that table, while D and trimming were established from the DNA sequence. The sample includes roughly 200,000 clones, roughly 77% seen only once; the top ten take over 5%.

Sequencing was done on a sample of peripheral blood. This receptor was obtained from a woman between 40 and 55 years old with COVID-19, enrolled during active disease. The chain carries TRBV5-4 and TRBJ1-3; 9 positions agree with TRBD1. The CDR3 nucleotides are TGTGCCAGCAGCGCTGGACAGGGGCTCTCTGGAAACACCATATATTTT. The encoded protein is CASSAGQGLSGNTIYF.